The source of this TCR beta chain is a study of OX40 agonist ivuxolimab in advanced cancers. Background on the study: Dose-escalation patients' cancers were hepatocellular carcinoma, melanoma, renal cell or head and neck cancer.

Only in-frame clones appear in the TCRdb table, and some are missing; sequencing was by immunoSEQ multiplex PCR. Of roughly 92,000 clones in the sample, 87% were seen once. CDR1 is MNHNS, CDR2 SASEGT, per germline. V trimming: 4 bases; J trimming: 4 bases; junction bases outside the gene matches: 15. The CDR3 consists of 17 residues. The chain links TRBV6-1 to TRBJ2-7; 8 nucleotides match TRBD1. This receptor was obtained from an adult with an advanced solid tumor such as melanoma, head and neck, liver or kidney cancer. The specimen was CD4+ or CD8+ T cells sorted from blood, collected in a trial of the OX40 agonist ivuxolimab. CDR3 in DNA: TGTGCCAGCAGTGCAACAACTCCGGGACAGGTTAGGTACGAGCAGTACTTC. Its protein product is CASSATTPGQVRYEQYF.